The 11 T cell receptor beta chains in this list originate from one sample, sequenced in a study of blood T cell repertoires in COVID-19. Sequencing used immunoSEQ multiplex PCR; TCRdb keeps in-frame clones, though not all of them. The sample holds around 330,000 clones; about 88% are singletons and the top ten take 2% to 3%. Sequencing was performed on PBMCs or T cells enriched from blood (not recorded which). The receptors were sampled from a man between 60 and 75 years old who had recovered from COVID-19.

This rearrangement joins TRBV7-9 to TRBJ2-3, with D hard to call. Germline V CDR1 and CDR2: SEHNR, FQNEAQ (reference sequence). The CDR3 consists of 15 residues. V gave up 0 bases and J gave up 4 bases, with 11 bases separating them. The CDR3 loop is CASSLASSTADTQYF. CDR3 nucleotide sequence: TGTGCCAGCAGCTTAGCGTCTTCAACGGCAGATACGCAGTATTTT.

The gene calls are TRBV7-9 and TRBJ2-1; TRBD2 might be the D (10 bases). Per germline, CDR1 SEHNR and CDR2 FQNEAQ (reference sequence). V shed 5 bases and J shed 6 bases, with 29 bases lying between them. The length of the CDR3 is 19 residues. For the CDR3, the DNA is TGTGCCAGCAGCATGCACAGGGGGCGCATAGCGGGAGGAATCAATGAGCAGTTCTTC. It yields the protein CASSMHRGRIAGGINEQFF.

DNA for the CDR3: TGTGCCAGCAGTTACAGCTCCTACAATGAGCAGTTCTTC. It codes for CASSYSSYNEQFF. The rearrangement uses TRBV27 and TRBJ2-1; D not resolved. V lost 4 bases, J lost 0 bases, and 4 bases lay in between. Germline assignment: CDR1 MNHEY and CDR2 SMNVEV (reference sequence). This CDR3 comprises 13 residues.

The chain combines TRBV30 with TRBJ1-1; D is perhaps TRBD1 (6 bases). This CDR3 contains 13 residues. V lost 5 bases, J lost 1 base, and 11 bases lay in between. Per the germline V gene, CDR1 is GTSNPN and CDR2 is SVGIG (reference sequence). The CDR3 loop reads CAWDGQSNTEAFF. CDR3 sequence (DNA): TGTGCCTGGGATGGACAGTCGAACACTGAAGCTTTCTTT.

The CDR3 nucleotides are TGCAGCGTTGTGATGCGGGGGTCTTATAATGAGCAGTTCTTC. Translated: CSVVMRGSYNEQFF. The chain recombines TRBV29-1 with TRBJ2-1; 7 positions agree with TRBD2. The V and J ends lost 4 bases and 7 bases, in that order; junction bases with no gene match: 10. Per the germline V gene, CDR1 is SQVTM and CDR2 is ANQGSEA. The CDR3 contains 14 residues.

CDR3 coding DNA: TGCGCCAGCAGCCAGGACAGGGCGGGGAGTGGCTACACCTTC. This codes for CASSQDRAGSGYTF. The chain links TRBV4-1 to TRBJ1-2; 8 nucleotides align to TRBD1. CDR1 and CDR2 from the germline V gene are MGHRA and YSYEKL. J was trimmed by 7 bases and V by 3 bases; bases with no gene match: 7. The CDR3 has 14 amino acids.

DNA of the CDR3: TGCGCCAGCAGCCGATACAACAGGGGGCGGGCCGTGAACACTGAAGCTTTCTTT. It specifies CASSRYNRGRAVNTEAFF. This chain links TRBV4-1 with TRBJ1-1; 9 bases match TRBD1. The V segment lost 4 bases and the J segment 0 bases; nucleotides outside the gene matches: 12. This CDR3 is built from 18 residues. Looked up from germline, CDR1 is MGHRA and CDR2 is YSYEKL.

V usage is TRBV28 and J usage is TRBJ2-2; 7 bases map to TRBD2. The CDR3 loop spans 16 amino acids. With V trimmed by 8 bases and J by 1 base, 10 bases remained unmatched. Germline CDR1 and CDR2: MDHEN and SYDVKM. The CDR3 protein is CASGPTSVRNTGELFF. CDR3 DNA: TGTGCCAGCGGACCTACTAGCGTTAGGAACACCGGGGAGCTGTTTTTT.

J is TRBJ1-5 and V is TRBV7-8, with TRBD1 identical over 7 bases. Trimming at V came to 6 bases and at J to 3 bases, leaving 8 bases not matched to a gene. CDR3 size: 15 residues. CDR1 is SGHVS and CDR2 is FQNEAQ in the germline V gene. The CDR3 nucleotides read TGTGCCAGCAGTCTTGGGACAGCTTTCAATCAGCCCCAGCATTTT. This translates into CASSLGTAFNQPQHF. Supplemented by reference TRBV7-8 and TRBJ1-5, the full variable domain reads GAGVSQSPRYKVAKRGQDVALRCDPISGHVSLFWYQQALGQGPEFLTYFQNEAQLDKSGLPSDRFFAERPEGSVSTLKIQRTQQEDSAVYLCASSLGTAFNQPQHFGDGTRLSIL.

This clone was seen only once. The rearrangement uses TRBV4-1 and TRBJ1-2; D is undetermined. The CDR3 contains 14 residues. CDR1 MGHRA and CDR2 YSYEKL come from the germline V gene. Trimming pared 1 base from V and 3 bases from J, leaving 9 bases between. The CDR3 DNA reads TGCGCCAGCAGCCAAGCTATGAATGACTATGGCTACACCTTC. Protein: CASSQAMNDYGYTF.

The chain carries TRBV11-2 and TRBJ2-3; 10 bases match TRBD1. The J segment lost 1 base and the V segment lost 10 bases, leaving 5 bases of the junction unmatched. This CDR3 has 14 residues. Germline CDR1 reads SGHAT; CDR2 reads FQNNGV. CDR3 protein: CATGTGAGTDTQYF. The CDR3 DNA reads TGTGCCACCGGGACAGGGGCCGGCACAGATACGCAGTATTTT.